This T cell receptor (beta chain) was obtained from a study of molecular identifiers for immune sequencing clone quantification. TCRdb independently ran MiXCR on the PCR reads; one entry per CDR3 protein. Here the sample spans 85,000 to 100,000 distinct CDR3 sequences, 24% being singletons. This CDR3 region has 14 residues. The V end was cut by 5 bases, the J end by 5 bases, with 15 bases between. Germline loops: CDR1 SGHVS, CDR2 FNYEAQ. Libraries of naive CD8 cells were prepared from 20,000 to 1,000,000 sorted cells using 10%, 30% or 50% RNA. Sorting recovered naive CD8 T cells on a CD8+CD4-CCR7+CD45RA+ profile.

The sequencing input was naive CD8+ T cells from blood, with Jurkat cell RNA spiked in. Subset specified: FACS-sorted CD8+CD4-CCR7+CD45RA+ naive T cells. The chain couples TRBV7-6 to TRBJ1-1; D might be TRBD1 (6 bases). The receptor's source is a human donor in good health. Some libraries in this study had Jurkat cell RNA spiked in. The CDR3 bases are TGTGCCAGCAGCCAAACCCCAGGGGCAACTGAAGCTTTCTTT. Its translation is CASSQTPGATEAFF.